The T cell receptor (beta chain) under discussion was sequenced for a study of cytomegalovirus exposure and HLA in healthy donors. Germline CDR1 is MGHDK and CDR2 is SYGVNS. CDR3 length equals 12 residues. Primers for the PCR totalled 60 Vbeta and 13 Jbeta. The repertoire was sequenced with immunoSEQ multiplex PCR; TCRdb's copy has only in-frame clones and lacks some. Here the sample spans around 160,000 clones, 70% to 85% being singletons. On this clone: Its target is not known.

Findings and limits, study-wide: Sequences of the TCR beta chain were said to predict the HLA-A and HLA-B alleles of most subjects accurately. Immune exposure was documented only through CMV serostatus.

The gene calls are TRBV25-1 and TRBJ2-5, with 7 bases identical to TRBD2. The DNA matches TRBJ2-7 better at its end, which makes the J call doubtful. The TCR sequence derives from a male donor in good health and CMV-seronegative. Sequencing used PBMCs. The CDR3 protein is CASPGRPYEQYF. The CDR3 region has the DNA TGTGCCAGCCCCGGGAGGCCCTACGAGCAGTACTTC.